This TCR beta chain appears in the sequencing data of a study of neoadjuvant anti-PD-1 for oral cavity cancer. Study-wide background: Patients without progression received a fourth nivolumab dose around day 43, then surgical resection on days 50-56.

To note about this clone: Its antigen is currently unknown.

Sequencing was performed with immunoSEQ multiplex PCR; in TCRdb, only in-frame clones are kept and a portion is missing. The sample shows about 9,400 clones, roughly three fifths of them seen only once. This CDR3 is built from 14 residues. Trimming removed 5 bases from V and 6 bases from J, with 13 bases in between. The germline CDR1 and CDR2 sequences are MNHNS and SASEGT. As to time point: after neoadjuvant nivolumab, at surgical resection. These newly diagnosed stage II-IVA oral cavity squamous cell carcinoma patients had no prior systemic or radiation treatment. PBMCs were not maintained or expanded in culture before analysis. Study findings and constraints: Pretreatment Treg/Th17 ratio correlated inversely with post-treatment tumor clonality.

Sequenced here: PBMCs, sampled after nivolumab (anti-PD-1) treatment. The TCR comes from a person between 40 and 79 years old with oral cavity squamous cell carcinoma. The chain uses TRBV6-1 and TRBJ2-2; D may be TRBD1 or TRBD2 (5 bases each). The CDR3 DNA reads TGTGCCAGCAGTATCCGCCGGGGCTCCGGGGAGCTGTTTTTT. This encodes CASSIRRGSGELFF.